One and the same sample provided the 15 T cell receptor beta chains below, sequenced in a study of T cell clonality in common variable immunodeficiency. Sequencing used immunoSEQ multiplex PCR; TCRdb keeps in-frame clones, though not all of them. The record shows approximately 51,000 clones for this sample, with no singletons present. Sequenced sample: peripheral blood mononuclear cells. The receptors derive from a person between 18 and 75 years old in good health.

This clone occurred many times. With the read ending 3 residues before the CDR3 end, the germline J gene is used to fill in that end. The chain joins TRBV7-2 to TRBJ2-7; perhaps TRBD1 as D (6 bases). Between the trimmed V and J ends, which lost 5 bases and 0 bases, there was a span of 8 bases. Germline loops: CDR1 SGHTA, CDR2 FQGNSA. The CDR3 runs to 13 residues. CDR3 bases read: TGTGCCAGCAGCCGGGACATCTCCTACGAG. Its translation is CASSRDISYE. The whole CDR3 region reads CASSRDISYEQYF.

Many counts were recorded for this clone. The missing CDR3 end, 3 residues past where the read stops, is filled in from the germline J gene. The rearrangement uses TRBV23-1 and TRBJ1-3; D is perhaps TRBD1 (6 bases). TRBV23-1 is an open reading frame, and its role is uncertain. Trimming removed 4 bases at V and 2 bases at J, with 21 bases between. This CDR3 region has 18 residues. The CDR3 loop reads CASSRRRGPYPTGNTIYF. CDR3 DNA, as far as it was read: TGCGCCAGCAGTCGTCGCAGGGGACCTTACCCCACTGGAAACACC.

In its sample, this clone was seen a few times. Coverage ceases 3 residues before the CDR3 finishes, and the germline J gene fills in the end. The rearrangement joins TRBV11-2 to TRBJ2-7; possible D gene TRBD2, 7 bases. The germline V and J ends were trimmed by 5 bases and 2 bases, with 13 bases remaining between them. The germline gives CDR1 SGHAT, CDR2 FQNNGV. The CDR3 spans 14 residues. The sequenced part of the CDR3 DNA is TGTGCCAGCAGCCCGGAGGGGGGGGCCTACGAG. As protein: CASSPEGGAYE. The whole CDR3 reads CASSPEGGAYEQYF.

At least ten counts were recorded for this clone. The sequenced fragment ends 3 residues before the CDR3 boundary, so the rest is inferred from the germline J gene. The rearrangement links TRBV20-1 to TRBJ2-3, with TRBD2 matching 15 bases. With V trimmed by 3 bases and J by 0 bases, 4 bases remained unmatched. CDR1 and CDR2 from the germline V gene are DFQATT and SNEGSKA (reference sequence). The CDR3 length is 17 residues. CDR3 amino acids: CSARGLAGGLSTDTQYF. The sequenced CDR3 bases are TGCAGTGCTAGGGGACTAGCGGGGGGACTTAGCACAGATACG.

This clone was seen at least ten times. Read sequence stops 3 residues before the CDR3 end, and the germline J gene provides the missing end. The chain recombines TRBV4-2 with TRBJ2-5; 10 bases match TRBD2. The length of the CDR3 is 17 residues. V lost 3 bases to trimming and J lost 4 bases; unmatched junction nucleotides: 11. Germline V gene data show CDR1 as LGHNA and CDR2 as YNFKEQ. CDR3 DNA (partial): TGTGCCAGCAGCCAGGAACGCGGACTAGCGGCCCTAGAGACC. Protein: CASSQERGLAALET. Given in full, the CDR3 is CASSQERGLAALETQYF.

Many counts were recorded for this clone. The read finishes 3 residues shy of the CDR3 end, and the germline J gene is used to complete it. The V and J genes are TRBV20-1 and TRBJ1-4; D may be TRBD1 (5 bases). The V gene's germline CDR1 is DFQATT and CDR2 SNEGSKA (reference sequence). This CDR3 is built from 11 residues. The CDR3: CSAYQGGSLFF. The sequenced CDR3 bases are TGCAGTGCTTACCAGGGAGGGTCA.

This clone has at least ten counts. The read finishes 3 residues shy of the CDR3 end, and the germline J gene is used to complete it. This rearrangement joins TRBV5-1 to TRBJ1-4, with D unclear. CDR1 and CDR2 (germline): SGHRS, YFSETQ. Trimming pared 4 bases from V and 2 bases from J, leaving 15 bases between. This CDR3 region has 16 residues. The chain's CDR3 is CASSVRVGSTNEKLFF. The sequenced CDR3 bases are TGCGCCAGCAGCGTGAGGGTGGGCAGCACTAATGAAAAA.

Worth noting for this clone: Read data end 3 residues before the CDR3 end; the end is taken from the germline J gene. The gene calls are TRBV19 and TRBJ2-1, with D unclear. Germline assignment: CDR1 LNHDA and CDR2 SQIVND (reference sequence). The CDR3 covers 11 residues. The V end lost 8 bases, the J end lost 8 bases, and 10 bases lay between the germline ends. The CDR3 here is CASRGEHEQFF. CDR3 DNA, as far as it was read: TGTGCCAGTCGCGGAGAGCATGAG.

This clone has at least ten counts. The DNA ends 3 residues before the CDR3 does, and the rest of the CDR3 is filled in from the germline J gene. The chain uses TRBV5-4 and TRBJ2-3, with TRBD2 matching over 7 bases. The ends lost 5 bases at V and 2 bases at J; junction bases unmatched: 8. The CDR3 covers 15 residues. Germline loops: CDR1 SGHNT, CDR2 YYREEE (reference sequence). The CDR3 sequence is CASRKQRGDTDTQYF. CDR3 DNA, as far as it was read: TGTGCCAGCAGGAAGCAACGGGGGGACACAGATACG.

The CDR3 here is CASSPRLQGVHGQYF. The CDR3 bases that were read are TGCGCCAGCAGCCCCCGATTACAGGGAGTTCATGGT. The rearrangement joins TRBV5-1 to TRBJ2-4; tentative D call: TRBD1 (6 bases). Read sequence stops 3 residues before the CDR3 end, and the germline J gene provides the missing end. The V gene's germline CDR1 is SGHRS and CDR2 YFSETQ. The CDR3 loop spans 15 amino acids.

This clone appeared many times. The CDR3 extends 3 residues past the end of the read, so its final part is completed from the germline J gene. V gene TRBV19 combines with J gene TRBJ2-7; D may be TRBD1 (5 bases). This CDR3 has 15 residues. Germline CDR1 is LNHDA and CDR2 is SQIVND (reference sequence). V gave up 7 bases and J gave up 0 bases, with 16 bases separating them. The part of the CDR3 DNA that was read is TGTGCCAGTACCCCCGGGCAGGGCGTCTCCTACGAG. It translates to CASTPGQGVSYE. The whole CDR3 protein reads CASTPGQGVSYEQYF. Full variable domain (missing parts from reference TRBV19 and TRBJ2-7): DGGITQSPKYLFRKEGQNVTLSCEQNLNHDAMYWYRQDPGQGLRLIYYSQIVNDFQKGDIAEGYSVSREKKESFPLTVTSAQKNPTAFYLCASTPGQGVSYEQYFGPGTRLTVT.

This clone has at least ten counts. The observed sequence ends 3 residues before the CDR3 terminus, with the missing tail filled in from the germline J gene. This chain joins TRBV29-1 and TRBJ2-3; D call uncertain. The CDR3 runs 14 residues. Germline loops: CDR1 SQVTM, CDR2 ANQGSEA. Trimming took 1 base from V and 1 from J, leaving 9 bases between them. The sequenced CDR3 bases are TGCAGCGTTGAAGGCAGGTCCGGCACAGATACG. Its protein is CSVEGRSGTDT. The whole CDR3 reads CSVEGRSGTDTQYF.

This clone was detected many times. The missing CDR3 end, 3 residues past where the read stops, is filled in from the germline J gene. This chain connects TRBV5-1 to TRBJ2-7; D is perhaps TRBD1 (6 bases). V shed 2 bases and J shed 0 bases, with 24 bases lying between them. This CDR3 spans 19 amino acids. Looked up from germline, CDR1 is SGHRS and CDR2 is YFSETQ. The CDR3: CASSLSRKFGTSSSYEQYF. Partial CDR3 DNA: TGCGCCAGCAGCTTAAGCCGGAAGTTCGGGACATCGAGCTCCTACGAG.

This clone was observed at least ten times. The CDR3 end is not reached by the read, which stops 3 residues before it; the germline J gene fills it in. The V and J genes are TRBV29-1 and TRBJ2-7; 10 bases map to TRBD2. The germline CDR1 and CDR2 sequences are SQVTM and ANQGSEA. V dropped 1 base and J dropped 2; count of bases not matched to a gene: 2. CDR3 length equals 14 residues. The chain's CDR3 is CSVEGLAGAYEQYF. Incomplete CDR3 DNA: TGCAGCGTTGAAGGGCTAGCGGGGGCCTACGAG.

This clone appeared many times. The read halts 3 residues ahead of the CDR3 end, with the missing end drawn from the germline J gene. V is TRBV6-2 or TRBV6-3 and J is TRBJ2-7, with TRBD1 matching 7 bases. There are 14 residues in the CDR3. Losses at the gene ends were 4 bases for V and 5 bases for J; bases not matched to a gene: 8. Germline V gene sequence: CDR1 MNHEY, CDR2 SVGEGT. The CDR3 region is CASSSAGGSHEQYF. The CDR3 bases that were read are TGTGCCAGCAGTTCGGCAGGGGGTAGCCACGAG.